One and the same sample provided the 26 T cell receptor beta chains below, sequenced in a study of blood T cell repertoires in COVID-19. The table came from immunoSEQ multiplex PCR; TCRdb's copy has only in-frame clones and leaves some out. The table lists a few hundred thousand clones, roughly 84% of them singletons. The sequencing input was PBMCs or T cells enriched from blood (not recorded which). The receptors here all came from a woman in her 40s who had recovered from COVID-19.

The CDR3 nucleotides are TGCGCCAGCAGCTTCCCGGGACTAGAAGGTACCGGGGAGCTGTTTTTT. This gives the protein CASSFPGLEGTGELFF. The chain recombines TRBV5-1 with TRBJ2-2; 8 bases line up with TRBD2. Looked up from germline, CDR1 is SGHRS and CDR2 is YFSETQ. This CDR3 region has 16 residues. V was clipped by 2 bases and J by 5 bases; unmatched bases: 8.

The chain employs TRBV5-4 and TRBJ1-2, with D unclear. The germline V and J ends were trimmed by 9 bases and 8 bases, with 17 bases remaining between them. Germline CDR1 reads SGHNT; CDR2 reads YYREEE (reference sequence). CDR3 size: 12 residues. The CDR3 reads CATKGLPAGYTF. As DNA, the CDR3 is TGTGCCACTAAAGGACTCCCAGCCGGCTACACCTTC.

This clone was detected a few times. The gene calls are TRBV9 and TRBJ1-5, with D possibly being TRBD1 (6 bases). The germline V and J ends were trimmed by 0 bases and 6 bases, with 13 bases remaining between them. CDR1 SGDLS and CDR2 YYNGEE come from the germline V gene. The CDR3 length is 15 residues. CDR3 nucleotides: TGTGCCAGCAGCGTAGGGACAGCAATCGGTCAGCCCCAGCATTTT. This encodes CASSVGTAIGQPQHF.

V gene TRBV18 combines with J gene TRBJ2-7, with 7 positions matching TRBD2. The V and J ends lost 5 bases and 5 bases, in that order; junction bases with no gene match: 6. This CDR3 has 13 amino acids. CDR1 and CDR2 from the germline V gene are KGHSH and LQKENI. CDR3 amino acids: CASSWRERDEQYF. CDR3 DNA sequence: TGTGCCAGCTCATGGCGGGAGCGCGACGAGCAGTACTTC.

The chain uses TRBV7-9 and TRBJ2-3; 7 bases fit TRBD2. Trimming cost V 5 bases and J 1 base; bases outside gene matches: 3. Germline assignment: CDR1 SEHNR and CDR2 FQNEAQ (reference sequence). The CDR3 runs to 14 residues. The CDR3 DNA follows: TGTGCCAGCAGCGGGGACTACCGCACAGATACGCAGTATTTT. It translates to CASSGDYRTDTQYF.

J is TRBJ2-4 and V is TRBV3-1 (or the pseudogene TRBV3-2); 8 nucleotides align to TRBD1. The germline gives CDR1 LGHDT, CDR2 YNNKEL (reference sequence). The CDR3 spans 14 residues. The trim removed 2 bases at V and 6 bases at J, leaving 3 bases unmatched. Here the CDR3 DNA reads TGTGCCAGCAGCCAACCCGGACAGGGAAACATTCAGTACTTC. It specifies CASSQPGQGNIQYF.

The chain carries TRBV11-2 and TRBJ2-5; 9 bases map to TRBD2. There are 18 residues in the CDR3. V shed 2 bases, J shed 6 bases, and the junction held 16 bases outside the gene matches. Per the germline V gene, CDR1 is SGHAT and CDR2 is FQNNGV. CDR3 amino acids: CASSLHPGRREGLKTQYF. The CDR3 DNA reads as TGTGCCAGCAGCTTACATCCCGGGCGGCGGGAGGGCCTAAAGACCCAGTACTTC.

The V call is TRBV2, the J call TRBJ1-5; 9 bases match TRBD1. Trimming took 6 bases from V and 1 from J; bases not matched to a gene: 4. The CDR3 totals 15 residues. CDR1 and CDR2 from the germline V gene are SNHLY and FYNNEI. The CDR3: CASSGQGKSNQPQHF. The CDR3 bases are TGTGCCAGCAGCGGACAGGGGAAGAGCAATCAGCCCCAGCATTTT. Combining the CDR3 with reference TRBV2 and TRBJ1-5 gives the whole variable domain EPEVTQTPSHQVTQMGQEVILRCVPISNHLYFYWYRQILGQKVEFLVSFYNNEISEKSEIFDDQFSVERPDGSNFTLKIRSTKLEDSAMYFCASSGQGKSNQPQHFGDGTRLSIL.

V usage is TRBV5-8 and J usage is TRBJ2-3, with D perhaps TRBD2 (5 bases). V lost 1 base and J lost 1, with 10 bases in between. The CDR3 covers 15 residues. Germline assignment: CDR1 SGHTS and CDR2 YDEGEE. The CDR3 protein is CASSLQLRGTDTQYF. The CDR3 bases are TGTGCCAGCAGCTTGCAATTGAGGGGCACAGATACGCAGTATTTT.

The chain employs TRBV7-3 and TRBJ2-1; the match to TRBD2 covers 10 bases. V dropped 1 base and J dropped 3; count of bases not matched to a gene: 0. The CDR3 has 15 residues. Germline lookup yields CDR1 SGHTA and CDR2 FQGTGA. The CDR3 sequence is CASSLIAGGYNEQFF. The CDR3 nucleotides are TGTGCCAGCAGCTTAATAGCGGGAGGCTACAATGAGCAGTTCTTC.

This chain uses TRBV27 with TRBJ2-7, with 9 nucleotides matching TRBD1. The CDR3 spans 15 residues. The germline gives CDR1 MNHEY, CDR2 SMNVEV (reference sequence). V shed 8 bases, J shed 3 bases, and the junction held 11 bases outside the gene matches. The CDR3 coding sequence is TGTGCCAGCCTTTTAACCGGGACAGGGTTCTACGAGCAGTACTTC. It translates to CASLLTGTGFYEQYF.

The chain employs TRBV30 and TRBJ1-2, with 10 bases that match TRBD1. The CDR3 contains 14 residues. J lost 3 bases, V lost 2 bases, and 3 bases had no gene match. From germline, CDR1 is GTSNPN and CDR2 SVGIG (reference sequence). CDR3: CAWSQGQGHYGYTF. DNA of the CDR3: TGTGCCTGGAGTCAGGGACAGGGGCACTATGGCTACACCTTC.

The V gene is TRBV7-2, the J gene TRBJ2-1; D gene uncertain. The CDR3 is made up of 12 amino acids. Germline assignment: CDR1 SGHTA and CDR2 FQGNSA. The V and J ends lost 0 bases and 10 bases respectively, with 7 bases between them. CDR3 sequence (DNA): TGTGCCAGCAGCTTAGCTGTAGTAGAGCAGTTCTTC. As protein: CASSLAVVEQFF.

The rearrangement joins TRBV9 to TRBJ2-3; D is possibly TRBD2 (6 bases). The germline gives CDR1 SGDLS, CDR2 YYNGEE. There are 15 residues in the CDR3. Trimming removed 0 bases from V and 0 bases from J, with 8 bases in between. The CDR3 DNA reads TGTGCCAGCAGCGTAGTGGCGGGGAGCACAGATACGCAGTATTTT. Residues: CASSVVAGSTDTQYF. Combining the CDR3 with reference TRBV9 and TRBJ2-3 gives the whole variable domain DSGVTQTPKHLITATGQRVTLRCSPRSGDLSVYWYQQSLDQGLQFLIQYYNGEERAKGNILERFSAQQFPDLHSELNLSSLELGDSALYFCASSVVAGSTDTQYFGPGTRLTVL.

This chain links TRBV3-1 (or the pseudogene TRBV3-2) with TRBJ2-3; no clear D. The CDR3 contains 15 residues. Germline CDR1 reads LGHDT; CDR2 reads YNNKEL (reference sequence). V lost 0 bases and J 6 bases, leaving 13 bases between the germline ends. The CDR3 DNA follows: TGTGCCAGCAGCCAAGATGGGTGGGCCCAGGATACGCAGTATTTT. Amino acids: CASSQDGWAQDTQYF.

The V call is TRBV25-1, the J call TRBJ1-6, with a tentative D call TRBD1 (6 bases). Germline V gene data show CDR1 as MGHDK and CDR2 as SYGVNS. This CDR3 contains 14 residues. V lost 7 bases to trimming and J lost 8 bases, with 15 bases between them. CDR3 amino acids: CASTAGAFYSPLHF. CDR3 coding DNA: TGTGCCAGCACGGCAGGGGCTTTTTATTCACCCCTCCACTTT. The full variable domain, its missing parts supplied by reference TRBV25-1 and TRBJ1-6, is EADIYQTPRYLVIGTGKKITLECSQTMGHDKMYWYQQDPGMELHLIHYSYGVNSTEKGDLSSESTVSRIRTEHFPLTLESARPSHTSQYLCASTAGAFYSPLHFGNGTRLTVT.

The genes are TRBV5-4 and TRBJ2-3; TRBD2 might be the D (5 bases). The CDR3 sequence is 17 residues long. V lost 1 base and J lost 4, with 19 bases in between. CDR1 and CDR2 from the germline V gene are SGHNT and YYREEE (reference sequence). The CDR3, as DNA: TGTGCCAGCAGCTTGCGGGCTAGCAGGAAGCTCTCAGATACGCAGTATTTT. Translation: CASSLRASRKLSDTQYF.

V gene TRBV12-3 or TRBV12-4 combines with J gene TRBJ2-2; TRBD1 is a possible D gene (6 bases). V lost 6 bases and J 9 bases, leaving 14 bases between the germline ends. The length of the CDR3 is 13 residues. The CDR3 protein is CASRLNRARELFF. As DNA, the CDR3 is TGTGCCAGCAGGTTGAACAGGGCCCGGGAGCTGTTTTTT.

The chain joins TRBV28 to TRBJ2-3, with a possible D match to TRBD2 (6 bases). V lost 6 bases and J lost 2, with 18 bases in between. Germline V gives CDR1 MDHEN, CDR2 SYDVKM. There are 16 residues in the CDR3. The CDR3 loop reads CASSLGEAPYTDTQYF. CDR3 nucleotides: TGTGCCAGCAGCCTGGGGGAGGCCCCATACACAGATACGCAGTATTTT.

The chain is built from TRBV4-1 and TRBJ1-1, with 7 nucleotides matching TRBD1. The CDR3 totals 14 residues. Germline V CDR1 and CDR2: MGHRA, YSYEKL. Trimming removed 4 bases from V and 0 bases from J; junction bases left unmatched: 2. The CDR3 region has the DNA TGCGCCAGCAGCCCGGACAGGATGAACACTGAAGCTTTCTTT. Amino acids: CASSPDRMNTEAFF.

The CDR3 DNA reads TGTGCCACCAGTGACAGCACAGGGTCCCCTTATCAGCCCCAGCATTTT. As protein: CATSDSTGSPYQPQHF. This sequence joins TRBV24-1 and TRBJ1-5; tentatively, D is TRBD1 (6 bases). CDR1 and CDR2 from the germline V gene are KGHDR and SFDVKD. This CDR3 comprises 16 residues. V was pared by 4 bases and J by 5 bases, with 17 bases between.

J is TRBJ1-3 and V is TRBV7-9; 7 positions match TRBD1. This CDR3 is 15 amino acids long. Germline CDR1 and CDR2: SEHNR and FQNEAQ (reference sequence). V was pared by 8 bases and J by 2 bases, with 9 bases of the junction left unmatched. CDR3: CASRKQGKAGNTIYF. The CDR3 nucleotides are TGTGCCAGCCGGAAACAGGGGAAGGCTGGAAACACCATATATTTT.

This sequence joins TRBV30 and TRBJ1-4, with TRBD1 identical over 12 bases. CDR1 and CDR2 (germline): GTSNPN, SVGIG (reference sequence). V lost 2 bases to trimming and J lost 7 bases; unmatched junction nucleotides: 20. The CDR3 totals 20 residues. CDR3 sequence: CAWSYNRDRGRKLRGEKLFF. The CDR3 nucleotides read TGTGCCTGGAGTTACAACCGGGACAGGGGGCGTAAATTGCGAGGTGAAAAACTGTTTTTT.

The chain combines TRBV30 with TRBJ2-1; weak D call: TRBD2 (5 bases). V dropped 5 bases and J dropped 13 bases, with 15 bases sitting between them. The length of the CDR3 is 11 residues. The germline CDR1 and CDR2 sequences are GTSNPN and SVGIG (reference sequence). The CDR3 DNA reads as TGTGCCTGGTCACCGGGATCTCACCAGTTCTTC. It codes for CAWSPGSHQFF.

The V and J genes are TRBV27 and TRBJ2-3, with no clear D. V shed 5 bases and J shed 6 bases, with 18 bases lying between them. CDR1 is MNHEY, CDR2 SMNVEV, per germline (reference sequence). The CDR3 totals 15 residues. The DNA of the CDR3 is TGTGCCAGCAGTCCCCTCATCGATCGCCAGGATACGCAGTATTTT. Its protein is CASSPLIDRQDTQYF.

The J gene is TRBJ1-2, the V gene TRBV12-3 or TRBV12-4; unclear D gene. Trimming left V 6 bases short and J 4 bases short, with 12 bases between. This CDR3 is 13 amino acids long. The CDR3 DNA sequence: TGTGCCAGCAGCCAACAGTCGGTCTATGGCTACACCTTC. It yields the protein CASSQQSVYGYTF.